Each of the 28 T cell receptor beta chains below was sequenced from the same sample in a study of blood T cell repertoires in COVID-19. The data were produced by immunoSEQ multiplex PCR, yet TCRdb's version contains in-frame clones alone and is incomplete. In the table there are 35,000 to 50,000 clones, 70% to 90% of which are singletons. The sample was peripheral blood. Receptors originate from a human donor in a cohort sampled during active COVID-19.

The chain carries TRBV5-1 and TRBJ2-6, with 8 bases lining up with TRBD1. The V gene end was trimmed by 4 bases and the J gene end by 3 bases; junction bases not matched to a gene: 3. From germline, CDR1 is SGHRS and CDR2 YFSETQ. CDR3 length equals 15 residues. CDR3 DNA: TGCGCCAGCAGCGAGACAGGGGATGGGGCCAACGTCCTGACTTTC. This translates into CASSETGDGANVLTF.

The gene calls are TRBV2 and TRBJ2-7, with 7 bases fitting TRBD2. CDR3 length: 16 amino acids. The germline V gene encodes CDR1 SNHLY and CDR2 FYNNEI. V was pared by 2 bases and J by 4 bases, with 11 bases of the junction left unmatched. The CDR3: CASSESLGGSPYEQYF. The CDR3 region has the DNA TGTGCCAGCAGTGAAAGTTTGGGGGGGTCCCCTTACGAGCAGTACTTC.

The rearrangement uses TRBV19 and TRBJ2-1; 8 bases map to TRBD2. There are 15 residues in the CDR3. Trimming cost V 3 bases and J 3 bases; bases outside gene matches: 4. The germline gives CDR1 LNHDA, CDR2 SQIVND (reference sequence). The CDR3 loop is CASSISSGFYNEQFF. The CDR3 bases are TGTGCCAGTAGTATTTCTAGCGGGTTCTACAATGAGCAGTTCTTC.

The chain recombines TRBV6-5 with TRBJ2-1, with D possibly matching TRBD2 (6 bases). V was cut by 2 bases and J by 8 bases, with 16 bases left in between. The germline V gene has CDR1 MNHEY and CDR2 SVGAGI. The length of the CDR3 is 15 residues. The CDR3 DNA sequence: TGTGCCAGCAGTTACGGGGACTCCCGCAGCGATGAGCAGTTCTTC. Translating gives CASSYGDSRSDEQFF.

V gene TRBV7-2 combines with J gene TRBJ2-6; D gene uncertain. The V end was cut by 10 bases, the J end by 1 base, with 11 bases between. CDR1 SGHTA and CDR2 FQGNSA come from the germline V gene. CDR3 length: 14 residues. The CDR3 loop reads CATLTTSGANVLTF. CDR3 in DNA: TGTGCCACTCTAACTACGTCTGGGGCCAACGTCCTGACTTTC.

The V and J genes are TRBV19 and TRBJ2-3; weak D call: TRBD1 (5 bases). V was pared by 7 bases and J by 2 bases, with 13 bases between. This CDR3 has 14 amino acids. Germline V CDR1 and CDR2: LNHDA, SQIVND (reference sequence). CDR3 sequence reads: CASNDRGLTDTQYF. The DNA for the CDR3 is TGTGCCAGTAATGACAGAGGCCTCACAGATACGCAGTATTTT.

The chain is built from TRBV3-1 (or the pseudogene TRBV3-2) and TRBJ1-3; 8 nucleotides line up with TRBD1. V shed 4 bases and J 4 bases; nucleotides not matched to a gene: 6. The V gene's germline CDR1 is LGHDT and CDR2 YNNKEL (reference sequence). The CDR3 sequence is 15 residues long. The CDR3 DNA sequence: TGTGCCAGCAGCCCAGGACAGGGAAGAGGAAACACCATATATTTT. Protein product: CASSPGQGRGNTIYF.

The genes are TRBV14 and TRBJ2-3; TRBD1 is a possible D gene (5 bases). The CDR3 is made up of 15 amino acids. V lost 6 bases to trimming and J lost 0 bases, with 13 bases between them. CDR1 and CDR2 (germline): SGHDN, FVKESK. The CDR3 DNA is TGTGCCAGCAGTCGACAGTTAGCTAGCACAGATACGCAGTATTTT. Encoded protein: CASSRQLASTDTQYF.

The chain joins TRBV2 to TRBJ1-1, with TRBD1 identical over 7 bases. The germline gives CDR1 SNHLY, CDR2 FYNNEI. The CDR3 has 12 amino acids. With V trimmed by 7 bases and J by 5 bases, 4 bases remained unmatched. CDR3 region: CASTDRVTEAFF. CDR3 in DNA: TGTGCCAGCACCGACAGGGTAACTGAAGCTTTCTTT. Using reference TRBV2 and TRBJ1-1 for the parts outside the CDR3, the full variable domain is EPEVTQTPSHQVTQMGQEVILRCVPISNHLYFYWYRQILGQKVEFLVSFYNNEISEKSEIFDDQFSVERPDGSNFTLKIRSTKLEDSAMYFCASTDRVTEAFFGQGTRLTVV.

This clone was found a few times. The CDR3 sequence is CASSHRDSGNTIYF. The CDR3 DNA is TGTGCCAGCAGCCACAGGGATTCTGGAAACACCATATATTTT. This rearrangement joins TRBV7-9 to TRBJ1-3; a weak D match, TRBD1 (6 bases). Trimming took off 5 bases at V and 1 base at J, with 9 bases between the two ends. The germline V gene encodes CDR1 SEHNR and CDR2 FQNEAQ (reference sequence). The length of the CDR3 is 14 residues. Combining the CDR3 with reference TRBV7-9 and TRBJ1-3 gives the whole variable domain DTGVSQNPRHKITKRGQNVTFRCDPISEHNRLYWYRQTLGQGPEFLTYFQNEAQLEKSRLLSDRFSAERPKGSFSTLEIQRTEQGDSAMYLCASSHRDSGNTIYFGEGSWLTVV.

The V and J genes are TRBV19 and TRBJ1-4; D may be TRBD1 (6 bases). V was pared by 3 bases and J by 7 bases, with 15 bases between. Germline V CDR1 and CDR2: LNHDA, SQIVND (reference sequence). The CDR3 is 15 residues long. The CDR3 region is CASSIRQAVGEKLFF. The CDR3 nucleotides read TGTGCCAGTAGTATTCGACAGGCAGTGGGTGAAAAACTGTTTTTT.

The chain recombines TRBV7-2 with TRBJ2-5; D is possibly TRBD1 (6 bases). The germline CDR1 and CDR2 sequences are SGHTA and FQGNSA. The CDR3 covers 14 residues. V dropped 5 bases and J dropped 2 bases, with 12 bases sitting between them. The CDR3 here is CASSAGASQETQYF. The CDR3 nucleotides are TGTGCCAGCAGCGCAGGGGCTTCTCAAGAGACCCAGTACTTC.

The CDR3 protein is CASARGITDTQYF. The CDR3 nucleotides read TGTGCCAGTGCTCGGGGAATCACAGATACGCAGTATTTT. The chain links TRBV19 to TRBJ2-3, with a weak D call TRBD2 (5 bases). The CDR3 spans 13 residues. CDR1 is LNHDA, CDR2 SQIVND, per germline (reference sequence). The germline V and J ends were trimmed by 8 bases and 2 bases, with 11 bases remaining between them.

The chain combines TRBV10-3 with TRBJ2-1; 10 bases map to TRBD2. The CDR3 has 12 residues. Germline CDR1 ENHRY, CDR2 SYGVKD. The V and J ends lost 11 bases and 7 bases, in that order; junction bases with no gene match: 5. CDR3 amino acids: CASSGGGNEQFF. CDR3 in DNA: TGTGCCTCAAGCGGGGGGGGAAATGAGCAGTTCTTC.

J is TRBJ2-1 and V is TRBV18, with 10 bases identical to TRBD2. There are 16 residues in the CDR3. Germline V lookup: CDR1 KGHSH, CDR2 LQKENI. Losses at the gene ends were 2 bases for V and 5 bases for J; bases not matched to a gene: 6. The CDR3 nucleotides read TGTGCCAGCTCACCATCACTAGCGGGGCGCCACAATGAGCAGTTCTTC. This translates into CASSPSLAGRHNEQFF.

V gene TRBV19 combines with J gene TRBJ2-7; 9 positions match TRBD1. CDR1 is LNHDA, CDR2 SQIVND, per germline (reference sequence). There are 13 residues in the CDR3. V shed 4 bases and J 5 bases; nucleotides not matched to a gene: 3. The CDR3 region is CASSKRQGDEQYF. For the CDR3, the DNA is TGTGCCAGTAGTAAAAGACAGGGGGACGAGCAGTACTTC.

This clone has just a few counts. The gene calls are TRBV28 and TRBJ1-5; 8 bases agree with TRBD1. The V and J ends lost 3 bases and 6 bases, in that order; junction bases with no gene match: 10. Per germline, CDR1 MDHEN and CDR2 SYDVKM. This CDR3 is built from 16 residues. In DNA, the CDR3 is TGTGCCAGCAGTTTGGTGGGGCAGGGGGCGCTTCAGCCCCAGCATTTT. Translated, it gives CASSLVGQGALQPQHF. The entire variable domain, with the rest obtained from reference TRBV28 and TRBJ1-5, is as follows: DVKVTQSSRYLVKRTGEKVFLECVQDMDHENMFWYRQDPGLGLRLIYFSYDVKMKEKGDIPEGYSVSREKKERFSLILESASTNQTSMYLCASSLVGQGALQPQHFGDGTRLSIL.

This clone has a single count. This sequence joins TRBV5-7 and TRBJ1-1; 7 bases agree with TRBD1. TRBV5-7 qualifies as an ORF whose function is uncertain. The CDR3 consists of 14 residues. Losses at the gene ends were 0 bases for V and 4 bases for J; bases not matched to a gene: 3. As DNA, the CDR3 is TGTGCCAGCAGCTTGGGACAGGGACCCACTGAAGCTTTCTTT. The encoded protein is CASSLGQGPTEAFF.

The CDR3 loop is CATSRARGTWGADTQYF. In DNA, the CDR3 is TGTGCCACCAGCAGAGCAAGGGGTACGTGGGGGGCAGATACGCAGTATTTT. V and J are TRBV15 and TRBJ2-3; weak D call: TRBD2 (6 bases). CDR3 length equals 17 residues. Germline CDR1 reads LNHNV; CDR2 reads YYDKDF (reference sequence). Trimming stripped 1 base from V and 4 bases from J, with 18 bases between.

The rearrangement links TRBV6-5 to TRBJ2-4; TRBD1 is a possible D gene (6 bases). Germline assignment: CDR1 MNHEY and CDR2 SVGAGI. CDR3 length equals 14 residues. Trimming pared 6 bases from V and 4 bases from J, leaving 13 bases between. CDR3 DNA: TGTGCCAGCAGCCGAGACAGGACAAAAAACATTCAGTACTTC. Its protein product is CASSRDRTKNIQYF.

The V gene is TRBV11-2, the J gene TRBJ2-3; 9 nucleotides line up with TRBD2. The CDR3 runs 16 residues. Germline trimming cut 3 bases from V and 0 bases from J; bases unmatched to any gene: 4. Germline V CDR1 and CDR2: SGHAT, FQNNGV. CDR3: CASSLLAGTSTDTQYF. CDR3 coding DNA: TGTGCCAGCAGCTTGCTAGCGGGAACTAGCACAGATACGCAGTATTTT.

The chain couples TRBV2 to TRBJ1-1; TRBD1 is a possible D gene (5 bases). V lost 6 bases to trimming and J lost 4 bases, with 18 bases between them. This CDR3 spans 15 amino acids. Per the germline V gene, CDR1 is SNHLY and CDR2 is FYNNEI. CDR3 nucleotides: TGTGCCAGCAGACCAGGGTTTGACGTGAGCACTGAAGCTTTCTTT. This codes for CASRPGFDVSTEAFF.

This clone was picked up one time. This sequence joins TRBV7-9 and TRBJ1-2, with D unclear. The CDR3 extends over 11 amino acids. V lost 2 bases and J lost 6, with 4 bases in between. In germline, CDR1 is SEHNR, CDR2 FQNEAQ (reference sequence). DNA of the CDR3: TGTGCCAGCAGCTTACTTGATGGCTACACCTTC. This encodes CASSLLDGYTF.

The chain combines TRBV3-1 (or the pseudogene TRBV3-2) with TRBJ2-7, with a weak D call TRBD1 (5 bases). Germline V gene sequence: CDR1 LGHDT, CDR2 YNNKEL (reference sequence). The V gene lost 1 base and the J gene lost 4 bases, with 14 bases spanning the gap. The CDR3 runs 15 residues. The DNA of the CDR3 is TGTGCCAGCAGCCAAGGAGGAAGGGGTGTGTACGAGCAGTACTTC. Protein sequence: CASSQGGRGVYEQYF.

This clone has a single count. The J gene is TRBJ2-3, the V gene TRBV10-1, with a weak D call TRBD1 (5 bases). V dropped 4 bases and J dropped 2 bases, with 10 bases sitting between them. Germline values: CDR1 WNHNN, CDR2 SYGVQD (reference sequence). This CDR3 contains 14 residues. CDR3 bases: TGCGCCAGCAGTGGTCACAGGTACACAGATACGCAGTATTTT. Its protein is CASSGHRYTDTQYF.

J is TRBJ1-2 and V is TRBV2; 12 positions match TRBD1. The V and J ends lost 3 bases and 8 bases, in that order; junction bases with no gene match: 7. CDR3 length equals 15 residues. Per the germline V gene, CDR1 is SNHLY and CDR2 is FYNNEI. DNA of the CDR3: TGTGCCAGCAGTGACCCGGGACAGGGGGCAAACGGCTACACCTTC. Translating gives CASSDPGQGANGYTF.

The chain joins TRBV19 to TRBJ2-6, with 7 bases fitting TRBD2. The trim removed 1 base at V and 6 bases at J, leaving 12 bases unmatched. Germline CDR1 reads LNHDA; CDR2 reads SQIVND (reference sequence). The CDR3 runs 18 residues. The CDR3 sequence is CASSIAGEGPNLANVLTF. The DNA of the CDR3 is TGTGCCAGTAGTATAGCGGGGGAGGGACCCAATTTGGCCAACGTCCTGACTTTC.

V and J are TRBV3-1 (or the pseudogene TRBV3-2) and TRBJ1-3, with 8 bases matching TRBD1. The CDR3 loop spans 16 amino acids. Germline CDR1 and CDR2: LGHDT and YNNKEL (reference sequence). With V trimmed by 5 bases and J by 0 bases, 6 bases remained unmatched. The CDR3 is CASSAAQGGSGNTIYF. In DNA, the CDR3 is TGTGCCAGCAGCGCCGCACAGGGGGGCTCTGGAAACACCATATATTTT.